This TCR beta chain stems from a study of blood T cell repertoires in COVID-19. CDR1 MNHEY and CDR2 SMNVEV come from the germline V gene (reference sequence). Trimming left V 1 base short and J 6 bases short, with 3 bases between. The CDR3 has 11 amino acids. Original processing methods: Researchers report that nucleated cell counts were estimated from reference gene primer amplification. The assay was immunoSEQ multiplex PCR, and TCRdb's table has in-frame clones only and misses some. For V, J and clone size, that table is used; D and trimming come from the DNA. The data contain about 380,000 clones, about 87% of them singletons.

The sequence derives from a man younger than 45 who had recovered from COVID-19. The chain links TRBV27 to TRBJ1-2; D gene unclear. The sample comprised PBMCs or T cells enriched from blood (not recorded which). CDR3 in amino acids: CASSLFDGYTF. DNA of the CDR3: TGTGCCAGCAGTTTATTCGATGGCTACACCTTC.